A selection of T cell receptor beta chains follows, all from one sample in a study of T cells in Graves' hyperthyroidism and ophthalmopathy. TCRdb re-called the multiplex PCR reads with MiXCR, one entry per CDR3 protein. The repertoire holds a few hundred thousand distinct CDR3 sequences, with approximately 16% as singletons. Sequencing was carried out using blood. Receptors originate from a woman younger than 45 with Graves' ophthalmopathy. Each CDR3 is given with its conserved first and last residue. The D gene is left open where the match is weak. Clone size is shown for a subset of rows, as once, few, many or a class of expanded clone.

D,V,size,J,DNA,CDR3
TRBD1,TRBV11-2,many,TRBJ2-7,TGTGCCAGCAGCTCCCCGGACAGGGCCCGATACGAGCAGTACTTC,CASSSPDRARYEQYF
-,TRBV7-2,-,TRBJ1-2,TGTGCCAGCAGTCAAAGAGACATCTACACCTTC,CASSQRDIYTF
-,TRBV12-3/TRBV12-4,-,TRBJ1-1,TGTGCCAGCAGCCCGTACCGTGGGGGTAACACTGAAGCTTTCTTT,CASSPYRGGNTEAFF
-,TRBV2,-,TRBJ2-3,TGTGCCAGCGCGGGGAGCGGGAGCACAGATACGCAGTATTTT,CASAGSGSTDTQYF
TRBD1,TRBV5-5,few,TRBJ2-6,TGTGCCAGCAGCTCGCCGGGACAGTGGAGCTCTGGGGCCAACGTCCTGACTTTC,CASSSPGQWSSGANVLTF
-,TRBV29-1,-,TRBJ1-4,TGCAGCGTGAGGGGGGTGGCCGATGAAAAACTGTTTTTT,CSVRGVADEKLFF
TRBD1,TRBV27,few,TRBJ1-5,TGTGCCAGCAGTTTCCAGGGGGCTTTAGATCAGCCCCAGCATTTT,CASSFQGALDQPQHF
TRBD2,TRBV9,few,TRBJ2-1,TGTGCCAGCAGCGTAGGGGTTTCTGTGACTAGCATTGAGCAGTTCTTC,CASSVGVSVTSIEQFF
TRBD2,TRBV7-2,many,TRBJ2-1,TGTGCCAGCAGTAGTAGCGGGAAGCAGTTCTTC,CASSSSGKQFF
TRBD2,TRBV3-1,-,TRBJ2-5,TGTGCCAGCAGCCAAGAGGGGTCTAGCGGCGGGACCCAGTACTTC,CASSQEGSSGGTQYF
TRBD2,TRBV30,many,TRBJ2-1,TGTGCCGCACCGGGACTAGCGGCAGCGGGCGATGAGCAGTTCTTC,CAAPGLAAAGDEQFF
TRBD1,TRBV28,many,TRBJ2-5,TGTGCCAGCAGTCGACAGGGGGTCGGGGCCCAGTACTTC,CASSRQGVGAQYF
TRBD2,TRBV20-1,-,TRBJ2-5,TGCAGTGCTAGCTATTCCCAAACTAGCGGGAAGACCCAGTACTTC,CSASYSQTSGKTQYF
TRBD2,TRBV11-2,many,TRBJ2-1,TGTGCCAGCAGCCCCGAAGGACTAGCGTCCTACAATGAGCAGTTCTTC,CASSPEGLASYNEQFF
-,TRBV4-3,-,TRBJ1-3,TGCGCCAGCAGCCAAGATCCCCTGTATTCGTCTGGAAACACCATATATTTT,CASSQDPLYSSGNTIYF
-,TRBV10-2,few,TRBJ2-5,TGCGCCAGCAGTGTGGGGCCCTCGAAAGAGACCCAGTACTTC,CASSVGPSKETQYF
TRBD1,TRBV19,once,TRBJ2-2,TGTGCCAGTAGCCTTGATCAGGGGGCGCTCACCGGGGAGCTGTTTTTT,CASSLDQGALTGELFF
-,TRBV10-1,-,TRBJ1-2,TGCGCCAGCAGTGAGTCAGTACTTGATGGCTACACCTTC,CASSESVLDGYTF
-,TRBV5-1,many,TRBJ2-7,TGCGCCAGCAGCAGGGGACGAGGGTTATCCTACGAGCAGTACTTC,CASSRGRGLSYEQYF
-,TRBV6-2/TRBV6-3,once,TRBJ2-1,TGTGCCAGCAGTTCGGGACCCCCCCTCTACAATGAGCAGTTCTTC,CASSSGPPLYNEQFF
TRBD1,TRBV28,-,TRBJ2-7,TGTGCCAGCAGTGACCGTGTGAGACAGGGGGCCCTTAGCTCCTACGAGCAGTACTTC,CASSDRVRQGALSSYEQYF
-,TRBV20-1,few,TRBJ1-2,TGCAGTGCTAGAGATAACAGGGCTTATGATGGCTACACCTTC,CSARDNRAYDGYTF
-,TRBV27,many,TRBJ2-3,TGTGCCAGCAGTTTATGGATTGGCACAGATACGCAGTATTTT,CASSLWIGTDTQYF
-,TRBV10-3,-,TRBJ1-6,TGTGCCATCAGTGAGGGACCCCAGAGCTCCTATAATTCACCCCTCCACTTT,CAISEGPQSSYNSPLHF
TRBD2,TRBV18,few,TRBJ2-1,TGTGCCAGCTCACCATTACCGGGACTAGCGGGACACAATGAGCAGTTCTTC,CASSPLPGLAGHNEQFF
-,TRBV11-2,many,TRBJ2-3,TGTGCCAGCAGCTTGTGGGCAGTCACAGATACGCAGTATTTT,CASSLWAVTDTQYF
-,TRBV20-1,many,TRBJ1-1,TGCAGTGCTAGAGAAATAGGGGGGATGGACACTGAAGCTTTCTTT,CSAREIGGMDTEAFF
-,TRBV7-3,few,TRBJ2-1,TGTGCCGGCAGCTTAAACTCCTACAATGAGCAGTTCTTC,CAGSLNSYNEQFF
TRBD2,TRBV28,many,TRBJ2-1,TGTGCCAGCAGCCCCGGGAGGGCCAATGAGCAGTTCTTC,CASSPGRANEQFF
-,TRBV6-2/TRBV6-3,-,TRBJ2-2,TGTGCCAGCACCCTTTGGGGGCCTACAACCGGGGAGCTGTTTTTT,CASTLWGPTTGELFF
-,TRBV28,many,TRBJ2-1,TGTGCCAGCAGATACCTTCAATCATACAATGAGCAGTTCTTC,CASRYLQSYNEQFF
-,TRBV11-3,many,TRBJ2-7,TGTGCCAGCAGCTTAGATCCGGGGAGTGAGCAGTACTTC,CASSLDPGSEQYF
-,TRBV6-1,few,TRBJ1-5,TGTGCCAGCCGGGGGGGCGTGATGGGGCCCAATCAGCCCCAGCATTTT,CASRGGVMGPNQPQHF
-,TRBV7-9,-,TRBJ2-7,TGTGCCAGCAGCATCGGGACTCCCGAAGAGCAGTACTTC,CASSIGTPEEQYF
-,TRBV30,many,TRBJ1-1,TGTGCCTGGACTCGGGGGATAGAAGCTTTCTTT,CAWTRGIEAFF